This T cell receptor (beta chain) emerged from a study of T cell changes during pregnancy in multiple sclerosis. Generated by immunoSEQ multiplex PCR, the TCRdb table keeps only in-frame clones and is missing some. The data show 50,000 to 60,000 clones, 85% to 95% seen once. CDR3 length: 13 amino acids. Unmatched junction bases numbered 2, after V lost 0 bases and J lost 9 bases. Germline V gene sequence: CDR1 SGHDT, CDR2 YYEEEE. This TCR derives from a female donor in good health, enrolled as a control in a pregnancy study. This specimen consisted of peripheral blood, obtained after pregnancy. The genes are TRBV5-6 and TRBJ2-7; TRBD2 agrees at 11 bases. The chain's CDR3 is CASSLAGTSGQYF. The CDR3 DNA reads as TGTGCCAGCAGCTTGGCGGGGACTAGCGGGCAGTACTTC.